A selection of T cell receptor beta chains follows, all from one sample in a study of T cells in Graves' hyperthyroidism and ophthalmopathy. TCRdb re-derived calls from the multiplex PCR reads in MiXCR, one entry per CDR3 protein. The data contain roughly 600,000 distinct CDR3 sequences, roughly 15% of them singletons. Sequenced: blood. The receptors were sampled from a woman aged 45-65 years with Graves' ophthalmopathy. Each CDR3 is given with its conserved first and last residue. Fields, in order: V gene, clone size, D gene, J gene, CDR3 protein, CDR3 DNA. The D gene is left open where the match is weak. Only some rows state a clone size, as once, few, many or a class for expanded clones.

V: TRBV9
size: .
D: TRBD1
J: TRBJ1-3
CDR3: CASSVAWTGRDTIYF
DNA: TGTGCCAGCAGCGTAGCTTGGACAGGGAGAGACACCATATATTTT

V: TRBV7-2
size: many
D: .
J: TRBJ2-1
CDR3: CASSLSGLLVEQFF
DNA: TGTGCCAGCAGCTTATCTGGCCTACTCGTAGAGCAGTTCTTC

V: TRBV12-3/TRBV12-4
size: many
D: .
J: TRBJ1-1
CDR3: CASSFGNTEAFF
DNA: TGTGCCAGCAGCTTTGGGAACACTGAAGCTTTCTTT

V: TRBV9
size: few
D: .
J: TRBJ2-5
CDR3: CASSEGGLQETQYF
DNA: TGTGCCAGCAGTGAAGGGGGGCTCCAAGAGACCCAGTACTTC

V: TRBV28
size: few
D: .
J: TRBJ2-7
CDR3: CASSLPRMDEQYF
DNA: TGTGCCAGCAGTTTACCCCGTATGGACGAGCAGTACTTC

V: TRBV28
size: many
D: .
J: TRBJ2-7
CDR3: CASSLIASGYEQYF
DNA: TGTGCCAGCAGTTTAATTGCTTCTGGCTACGAGCAGTACTTC

V: TRBV27
size: .
D: TRBD2
J: TRBJ2-1
CDR3: CASSSQREGLKQFF
DNA: TGTGCCAGCAGCAGCCAGCGGGAGGGCTTGAAGCAGTTCTTC

V: TRBV9
size: many
D: .
J: TRBJ2-1
CDR3: CASSTRGDVYNEQFF
DNA: TGTGCCAGCAGCACCCGTGGGGACGTCTACAATGAGCAGTTCTTC

V: TRBV10-3
size: many
D: .
J: TRBJ2-7
CDR3: CAISGGLVGSYEQYF
DNA: TGTGCCATCAGTGGGGGGCTAGTCGGGTCCTACGAGCAGTACTTC

V: TRBV11-3
size: many
D: TRBD2
J: TRBJ2-3
CDR3: CASSPSLAGGETDTQYF
DNA: TGTGCCAGCAGCCCAAGTCTAGCGGGAGGTGAAACAGATACGCAGTATTTT

V: TRBV24-1
size: .
D: TRBD2
J: TRBJ2-1
CDR3: CATSSGGGREQFF
DNA: TGTGCCACCAGTTCCGGGGGGGGGCGTGAGCAGTTCTTC

V: TRBV20-1
size: .
D: TRBD1
J: TRBJ1-1
CDR3: CSAKGQGNTEAFF
DNA: TGCAGTGCTAAAGGACAGGGGAACACTGAAGCTTTCTTT

V: TRBV24-1
size: .
D: TRBD2
J: TRBJ2-1
CDR3: CATSDSGGGREQFF
DNA: TGTGCCACCAGTGACTCCGGGGGGGGCAGGGAGCAGTTCTTC

V: TRBV2
size: many
D: .
J: TRBJ2-5
CDR3: CASLPGHLGIRYF
DNA: TGTGCCAGCCTGCCTGGTCATCTCGGGATACGGTACTTC

V: TRBV6-1
size: few
D: TRBD2
J: TRBJ2-5
CDR3: CASTRLAETQYF
DNA: TGTGCCAGCACCCGACTAGCAGAGACCCAGTACTTC

V: TRBV20-1
size: many
D: .
J: TRBJ2-1
CDR3: CSASVRVNEQFF
DNA: TGCAGTGCTAGCGTCAGGGTCAATGAGCAGTTCTTC

V: TRBV12-3/TRBV12-4
size: many
D: .
J: TRBJ2-1
CDR3: CASSLAGEYNEQFF
DNA: TGTGCCAGCAGTTTGGCAGGGGAGTACAATGAGCAGTTCTTC

V: TRBV6-2/TRBV6-3
size: many
D: TRBD1
J: TRBJ2-1
CDR3: CASSYVGWDRGYNEQFF
DNA: TGTGCCAGCAGTTATGTGGGTTGGGACAGAGGCTACAATGAGCAGTTCTTC

V: TRBV5-6
size: many
D: .
J: TRBJ2-5
CDR3: CASSLATRPGTQYF
DNA: TGTGCCAGCAGCTTGGCGACTAGGCCTGGAACCCAGTACTTC

V: TRBV30
size: .
D: .
J: TRBJ1-3
CDR3: CAWYLSGNTIYF
DNA: TGTGCCTGGTACCTCTCTGGAAACACCATATATTTT

V: TRBV6-1
size: many
D: .
J: TRBJ1-1
CDR3: CASRHGTVNTEAFF
DNA: TGTGCCAGCAGACACGGGACGGTGAACACTGAAGCTTTCTTT

V: TRBV4-3
size: .
D: .
J: TRBJ2-7
CDR3: CASSQDYTRYEQYF
DNA: TGCGCCAGCAGCCAAGACTACACCCGATACGAGCAGTACTTC

V: TRBV25-1
size: few
D: TRBD2
J: TRBJ2-5
CDR3: CASSGGGSGRQVETQYF
DNA: TGTGCCAGCAGTGGGGGGGGGAGCGGGAGACAGGTAGAGACCCAGTACTTC

V: TRBV5-1
size: many
D: .
J: TRBJ1-1
CDR3: CASSPGGVGNTEAFF
DNA: TGCGCCAGCAGCCCCGGCGGGGTAGGTAACACTGAAGCTTTCTTT

V: TRBV6-2/TRBV6-3
size: few
D: .
J: TRBJ2-7
CDR3: CASSLGHPYEQYF
DNA: TGTGCCAGCAGTTTGGGACATCCCTACGAGCAGTACTTC

V: TRBV27
size: many
D: .
J: TRBJ1-1
CDR3: CASRARGQLRNTEAFF
DNA: TGTGCCAGCAGAGCTCGCGGACAGCTAAGGAACACTGAAGCTTTCTTT

V: TRBV7-9
size: many
D: .
J: TRBJ2-7
CDR3: CASSLDGPGETYEQYF
DNA: TGTGCCAGCAGCTTAGACGGCCCCGGGGAAACCTACGAGCAGTACTTC

V: TRBV2
size: many
D: .
J: TRBJ1-5
CDR3: CASSKTWYYSNQPQHF
DNA: TGTGCCAGCAGCAAAACATGGTATTATAGCAATCAGCCCCAGCATTTT

V: TRBV27
size: many
D: .
J: TRBJ1-6
CDR3: CASSSGGNNSPLHF
DNA: TGTGCCAGCAGTTCCGGGGGCAATAATTCACCCCTCCACTTT

V: TRBV28
size: many
D: TRBD1
J: TRBJ1-2
CDR3: CASTGQNYGYTF
DNA: TGTGCCAGCACGGGACAGAACTATGGCTACACCTTC